This T cell receptor (beta chain) is from a study of cytomegalovirus exposure and HLA in healthy donors. Researchers ran the PCR with 60 Vbeta and 13 Jbeta primers. Clones were read by immunoSEQ multiplex PCR, and TCRdb kept only the in-frame ones, dropping some. The table has under 300,000 clones, 70% to 90% seen once; the top ten hold roughly 2%. The study, taken as a whole, reports: Information on immune exposure was restricted to one variable (CMV serostatus). A list of about 160 TCR beta chains associated with cytomegalovirus was given. A later look showed TCR association rates differing by HLA locus, highest for DRB1 and lowest for HLA-C.

V dropped 7 bases and J dropped 5; count of bases not matched to a gene: 6. Germline CDR1 LNHDA, CDR2 SQIVND (reference sequence). This CDR3 region has 13 residues. A remark on this clone: Its antigen is not known. Other DNA sequences in the same sample also yield this CDR3.

The sample was PBMCs. The receptor comes from a woman aged 40 to 50 in good health and CMV-seropositive. The V and J genes are TRBV19 and TRBJ2-5, with TRBD2 identical over 8 bases. CDR3 nucleotides: TGTGCCAGTACCGGACTAGCAGGGGAGACCCAGTACTTC. This translates into CASTGLAGETQYF.